This is a list of T cell receptor beta chains from one sample in a study of PD-1 blockade in classical Hodgkin lymphoma. Sequencing was performed with immunoSEQ multiplex PCR; in TCRdb, only in-frame clones are kept and a portion is missing. The table has tens of thousands of clones, about 86% seen once; the top ten hold less than 0.5%. The source material was CD4+ T cells from blood, sampled before the fourth cycle of nivolumab. These receptors all come from a human donor with classical Hodgkin lymphoma. The conserved cysteine and the conserved F or W are not part of the CDR3 here. Each record gives: V gene, J gene, CDR3 protein.

v_call: TRBV27; j_call: TRBJ2-7; cdr3_aa: ASSGGLAVPYEQY
v_call: TRBV5-1; j_call: TRBJ2-1; cdr3_aa: ASSLGSMGSNEQF
v_call: TRBV6-5; j_call: TRBJ1-5; cdr3_aa: ASSRQPYSNQPQH
v_call: TRBV5-5; j_call: TRBJ2-3; cdr3_aa: ASSLVAGGSTDTQY
v_call: TRBV7-3; j_call: TRBJ2-1; cdr3_aa: ASSPQPGLAINEQF
v_call: TRBV7-2; j_call: TRBJ2-7; cdr3_aa: ASSLYRQQGHY
v_call: TRBV4-1; j_call: TRBJ2-7; cdr3_aa: ASSQEAGRTYEQY
v_call: TRBV27; j_call: TRBJ1-5; cdr3_aa: ASSLSWARTNSSGYQPQH
v_call: TRBV7-2; j_call: TRBJ2-1; cdr3_aa: ASSPGLASYNEQF
v_call: TRBV19; j_call: TRBJ2-3; cdr3_aa: ASSIYRTSDTQY
v_call: TRBV6-1; j_call: TRBJ1-1; cdr3_aa: ASSEGGYWFTEAF
v_call: TRBV11-2; j_call: TRBJ1-5; cdr3_aa: ASSVTGGLNQPQH
v_call: TRBV28; j_call: TRBJ2-1; cdr3_aa: ASSDTGTGSYNEQF
v_call: TRBV10-2; j_call: TRBJ1-5; cdr3_aa: ASSDFPYQPQH
v_call: TRBV5-4; j_call: TRBJ1-1; cdr3_aa: ASSLASGGAYTEAF
v_call: TRBV11-2; j_call: TRBJ2-7; cdr3_aa: ASSWGGRTYEQY
v_call: TRBV6-5; j_call: TRBJ2-7; cdr3_aa: ASSDTSYYEQY
v_call: TRBV5-6; j_call: TRBJ1-1; cdr3_aa: ASSFGGDTEAF
v_call: TRBV11-3; j_call: TRBJ2-1; cdr3_aa: ASSLGDRGSNEQF
v_call: TRBV11-1; j_call: TRBJ2-5; cdr3_aa: ASSFGRVQTQY
v_call: TRBV7-9; j_call: TRBJ2-5; cdr3_aa: ASSSTVQETQY
v_call: TRBV29-1; j_call: TRBJ2-7; cdr3_aa: SVLAGSHEQY
v_call: TRBV28; j_call: TRBJ1-3; cdr3_aa: ASSFSGNTIY
v_call: TRBV2; j_call: TRBJ2-1; cdr3_aa: ASKTGTIWFNEQF
v_call: TRBV14; j_call: TRBJ2-1; cdr3_aa: ASSQGLGISDNEQF
v_call: TRBV6-1; j_call: TRBJ1-4; cdr3_aa: ASNPAGDSNEKLF
v_call: TRBV7-8; j_call: TRBJ1-1; cdr3_aa: ASSLALVSPKSTQRAEAF
v_call: TRBV7-6; j_call: TRBJ1-2; cdr3_aa: ASSLNGKVEGYT